Only a few counts were recorded for the clone carrying this T cell receptor (beta chain). Antigen unknown. The data were obtained in a study of T cells after yellow fever vaccination. Broader study findings: Few clonotypes appeared in both CD4 and CD8 compartments. Reappearance after the booster was observed for most primary-vaccination clones (roughly 97% CD4, about 91% CD8).

CDR1 is LNHDA, CDR2 SQIVND, per germline (reference sequence). The V gene lost 3 bases and the J gene lost 4 bases, with 7 bases spanning the gap. CDR3 size: 13 residues. TCRdb re-derived calls from the 5' RACE reads in MiXCR, one entry per CDR3 protein. The sample lists over 300,000 distinct CDR3 sequences; roughly 4.3% were seen once. The chain is built from TRBV19 and TRBJ2-1; D is undetermined. The sequence derives from a young man who received the YFV17D yellow fever vaccine. Material: PBMCs, obtained 5 days after the yellow fever booster vaccination. The CDR3 spells CASSMSAYNEQFF. In nucleotides, the CDR3 is TGTGCCAGTAGTATGTCGGCTTACAATGAGCAGTTCTTC. Full variable domain (remainder filled in from reference TRBV19 and TRBJ2-1): DGGITQSPKYLFRKEGQNVTLSCEQNLNHDAMYWYRQDPGQGLRLIYYSQIVNDFQKGDIAEGYSVSREKKESFPLTVTSAQKNPTAFYLCASSMSAYNEQFFGPGTRLTVL.